This TCR beta chain was captured in a study of tumor-infiltrating lymphocytes in oesophageal squamous cell carcinoma. TCRdb re-called the PCR reads through MiXCR, storing one row per CDR3 protein. The sample shows some 20,000 distinct CDR3 sequences, about 46% of them seen only once. This CDR3 comprises 16 residues. Germline CDR1 SGHTA, CDR2 FQGTGA. V was clipped by 4 bases and J by 1 base; unmatched bases: 8. The material sequenced was esophageal tumor tissue. This sequence joins TRBV7-3 and TRBJ2-5, with 8 bases identical to TRBD2. The TCR was taken from a male donor with esophageal squamous cell carcinoma. DNA of the CDR3: TGTGCCAGCAGCTCCACCGGGAGGGCCTTCCAAGAGACCCAGTACTTC. Protein product: CASSSTGRAFQETQYF.